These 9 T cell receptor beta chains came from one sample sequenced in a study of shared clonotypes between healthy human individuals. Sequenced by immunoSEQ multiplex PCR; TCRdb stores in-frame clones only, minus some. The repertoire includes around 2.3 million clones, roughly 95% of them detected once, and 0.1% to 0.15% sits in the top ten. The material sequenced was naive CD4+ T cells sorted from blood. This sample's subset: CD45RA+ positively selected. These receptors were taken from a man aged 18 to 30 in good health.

The chain's CDR3 is CASSYTYYNSYEQYF. CDR3 DNA sequence: TGTGCCAGCAGTTACACCTACTATAATTCCTACGAGCAGTACTTC. The V gene is TRBV6-6, the J gene TRBJ2-7; D is uncertain. The CDR3 length is 15 residues. Germline V CDR1 and CDR2: MNHNY, SVGAGI (reference sequence). Trimming removed 2 bases from V and 1 base from J, with 12 bases in between.

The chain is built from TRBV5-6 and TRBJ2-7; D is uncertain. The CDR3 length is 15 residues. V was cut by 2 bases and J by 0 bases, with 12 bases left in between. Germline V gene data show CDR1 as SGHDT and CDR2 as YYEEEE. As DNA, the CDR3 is TGTGCCAGCAGCTTAGGCCTATTGAGCTCCTACGAGCAGTACTTC. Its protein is CASSLGLLSSYEQYF.

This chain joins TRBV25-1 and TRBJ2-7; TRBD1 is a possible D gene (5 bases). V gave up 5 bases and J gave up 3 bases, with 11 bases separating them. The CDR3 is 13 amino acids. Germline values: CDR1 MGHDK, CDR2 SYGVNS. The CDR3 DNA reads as TGTGCCAGCAGTTTAGCAGGGCTCTACGAGCAGTACTTC. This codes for CASSLAGLYEQYF.

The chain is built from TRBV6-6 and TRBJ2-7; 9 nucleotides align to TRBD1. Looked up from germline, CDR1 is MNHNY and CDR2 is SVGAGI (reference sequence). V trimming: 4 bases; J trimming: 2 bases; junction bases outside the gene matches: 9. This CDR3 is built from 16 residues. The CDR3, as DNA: TGTGCCAGCAGTTCTGATACAGGGGGCGCCCCCTACGAGCAGTACTTC. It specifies CASSSDTGGAPYEQYF.

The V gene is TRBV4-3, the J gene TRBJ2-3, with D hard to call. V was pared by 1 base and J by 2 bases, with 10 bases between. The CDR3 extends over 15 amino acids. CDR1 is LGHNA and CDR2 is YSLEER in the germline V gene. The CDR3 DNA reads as TGCGCCAGCAGCCAAGTAGGCAGAAACACAGATACGCAGTATTTT. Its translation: CASSQVGRNTDTQYF.

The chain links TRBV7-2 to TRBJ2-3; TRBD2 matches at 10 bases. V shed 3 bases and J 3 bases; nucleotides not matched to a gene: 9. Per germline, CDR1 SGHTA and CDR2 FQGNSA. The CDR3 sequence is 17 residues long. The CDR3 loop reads CASSFYGSGRGTDTQYF. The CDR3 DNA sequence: TGTGCCAGCAGCTTTTACGGCAGCGGGAGGGGTACAGATACGCAGTATTTT.

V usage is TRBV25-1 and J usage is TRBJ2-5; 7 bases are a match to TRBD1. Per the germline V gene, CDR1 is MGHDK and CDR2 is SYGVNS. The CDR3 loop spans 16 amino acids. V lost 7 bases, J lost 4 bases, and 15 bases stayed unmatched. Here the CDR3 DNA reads TGTGCCAGCATCGTTCGATTCACAGGGGCGGGAGAGACCCAGTACTTC. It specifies CASIVRFTGAGETQYF. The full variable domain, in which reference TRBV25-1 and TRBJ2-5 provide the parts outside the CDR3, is EADIYQTPRYLVIGTGKKITLECSQTMGHDKMYWYQQDPGMELHLIHYSYGVNSTEKGDLSSESTVSRIRTEHFPLTLESARPSHTSQYLCASIVRFTGAGETQYFGPGTRLLVL.

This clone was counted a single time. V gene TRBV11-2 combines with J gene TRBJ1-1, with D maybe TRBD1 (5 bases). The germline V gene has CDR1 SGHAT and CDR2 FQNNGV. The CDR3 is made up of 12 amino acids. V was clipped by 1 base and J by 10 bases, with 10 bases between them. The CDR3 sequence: CASSLVAGPAFF. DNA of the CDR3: TGTGCCAGCAGCTTAGTTGCGGGGCCAGCTTTCTTT.

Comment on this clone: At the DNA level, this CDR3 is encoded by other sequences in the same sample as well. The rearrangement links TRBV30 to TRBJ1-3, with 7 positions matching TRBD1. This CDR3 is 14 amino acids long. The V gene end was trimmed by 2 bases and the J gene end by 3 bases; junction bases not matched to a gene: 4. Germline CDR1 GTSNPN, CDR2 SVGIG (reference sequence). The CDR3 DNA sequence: TGTGCCTGGAGTAAAGGGGGCAGTGGAAACACCATATATTTT. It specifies CAWSKGGSGNTIYF. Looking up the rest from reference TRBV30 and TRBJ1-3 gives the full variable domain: SQTIHQWPATLVQPVGSPLSLECTVEGTSNPNLYWYRQAAGRGLQLLFYSVGIGQISSEVPQNLSASRPQDRQFILSSKKLLLSDSGFYLCAWSKGGSGNTIYFGEGSWLTVV.